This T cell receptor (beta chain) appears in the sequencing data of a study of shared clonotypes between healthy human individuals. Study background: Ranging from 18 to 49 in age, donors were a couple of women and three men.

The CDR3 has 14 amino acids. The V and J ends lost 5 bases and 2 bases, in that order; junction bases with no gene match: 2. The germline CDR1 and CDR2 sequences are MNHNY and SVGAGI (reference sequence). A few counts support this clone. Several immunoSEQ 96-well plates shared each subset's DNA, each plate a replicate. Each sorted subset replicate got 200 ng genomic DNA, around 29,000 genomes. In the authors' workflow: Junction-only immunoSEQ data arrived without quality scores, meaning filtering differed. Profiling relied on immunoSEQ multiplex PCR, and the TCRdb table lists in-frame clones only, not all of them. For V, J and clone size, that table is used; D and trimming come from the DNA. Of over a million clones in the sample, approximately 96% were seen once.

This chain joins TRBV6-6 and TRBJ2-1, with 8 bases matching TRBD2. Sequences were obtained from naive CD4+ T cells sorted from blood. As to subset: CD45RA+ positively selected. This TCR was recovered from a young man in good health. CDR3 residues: CASSPAGAYNEQFF. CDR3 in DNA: TGTGCCAGCAGTCCAGCGGGGGCCTACAATGAGCAGTTCTTC.